The T cell receptor (beta chain) under discussion was sequenced for a study of cytomegalovirus exposure and HLA in healthy donors. Study-wide context: In a later analysis, the roughly 120 validation repertoires were reported to have used the same platform as the 666 first-cohort repertoires.

Only in-frame clones appear in the TCRdb table, and some are missing; sequencing was by immunoSEQ multiplex PCR. This sample has 150,000 to 200,000 clones; about 90% occur once, and the top ten carry approximately 10%. CDR3 length equals 14 residues. Losses at the gene ends were 6 bases for V and 0 bases for J; bases not matched to a gene: 5. CDR1 and CDR2 from the germline V gene are LNHDA and SQIVND (reference sequence). The approximately 120-subject validation cohort, separate from the roughly 700-subject first cohort, included the donors. What was sequenced was PBMCs. This chain joins TRBV19 and TRBJ2-7; 7 nucleotides match TRBD1. The sequence was obtained from a woman younger than 35 in good health and CMV-seropositive. The CDR3: CASSRQGSSYEQYF. In DNA form, the CDR3 reads TGTGCCAGTAGCAGACAGGGAAGCTCCTACGAGCAGTACTTC.